This paragraph reports one TCR beta chain. The CDR3 has 15 residues. Germline CDR1 LGHNA, CDR2 YNFKEQ. The V gene lost 6 bases and the J gene lost 4 bases, with 16 bases spanning the gap. This sample stems from a study of blood T cell repertoires in COVID-19. For the study at large: COVID-19 samples from acute and convalescent phases originated in the United States, Italy and Spain.

Repertoires were generated with immunoSEQ multiplex PCR, while TCRdb's copy carries only in-frame clones and drops some. This sample has 350,000 or so clones, with approximately 89% found just once. This rearrangement joins TRBV4-2 to TRBJ2-1, with a tentative D call TRBD1 (5 bases). Sequencing was carried out using peripheral blood. The TCR comes from a woman aged 55-70 years with COVID-19, enrolled during active disease. The CDR3 nucleotides are TGTGCCAGCAGACTTGACAGAACCTCTTACAATGAGCAGTTCTTC. Translating gives CASRLDRTSYNEQFF.